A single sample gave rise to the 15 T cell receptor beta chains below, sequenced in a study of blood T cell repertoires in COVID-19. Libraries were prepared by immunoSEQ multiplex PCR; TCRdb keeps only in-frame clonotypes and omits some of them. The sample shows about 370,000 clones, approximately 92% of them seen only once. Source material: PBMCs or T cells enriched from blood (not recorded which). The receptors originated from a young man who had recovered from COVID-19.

The DNA of the CDR3 is TGTGCCAGCAGCAGTCCGGGACAGGGCAACAATGAGCAGTTCTTC. Encoded protein: CASSSPGQGNNEQFF. V usage is TRBV5-4 and J usage is TRBJ2-1, with 9 positions matching TRBD1. The germline CDR1 and CDR2 sequences are SGHNT and YYREEE (reference sequence). This CDR3 comprises 15 residues. V lost 4 bases to trimming and J lost 5 bases; unmatched junction nucleotides: 7.

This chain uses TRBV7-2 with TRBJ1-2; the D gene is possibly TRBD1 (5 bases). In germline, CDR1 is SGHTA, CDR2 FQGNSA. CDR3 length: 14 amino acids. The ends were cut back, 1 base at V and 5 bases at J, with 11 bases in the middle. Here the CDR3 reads CASSLEQVIYGYTF. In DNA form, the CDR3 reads TGTGCCAGCAGCTTAGAACAGGTGATATATGGCTACACCTTC.

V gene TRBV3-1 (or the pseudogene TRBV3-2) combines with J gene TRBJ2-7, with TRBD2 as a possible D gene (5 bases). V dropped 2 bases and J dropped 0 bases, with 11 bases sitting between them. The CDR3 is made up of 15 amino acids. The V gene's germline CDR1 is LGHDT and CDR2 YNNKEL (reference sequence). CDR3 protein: CASSQRELSSYEQYF. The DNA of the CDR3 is TGTGCCAGCAGCCAAAGGGAGTTGAGCTCCTACGAGCAGTACTTC.

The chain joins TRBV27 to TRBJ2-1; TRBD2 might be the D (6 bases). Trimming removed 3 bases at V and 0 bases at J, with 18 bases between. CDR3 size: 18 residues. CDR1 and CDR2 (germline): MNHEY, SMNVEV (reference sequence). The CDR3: CASSFGQVGGNSYNEQFF. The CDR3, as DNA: TGTGCCAGCAGTTTCGGACAAGTGGGGGGTAACTCCTACAATGAGCAGTTCTTC.

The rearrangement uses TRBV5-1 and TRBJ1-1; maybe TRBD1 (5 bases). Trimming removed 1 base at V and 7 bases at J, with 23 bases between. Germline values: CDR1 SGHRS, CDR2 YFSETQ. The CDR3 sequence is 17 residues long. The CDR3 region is CASSLIKPGVNTGEAFF. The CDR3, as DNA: TGCGCCAGCAGCTTGATAAAGCCGGGGGTAAACACGGGTGAAGCTTTCTTT.

This chain's CDR3 is CASSLGTGRNTEAFF. The CDR3 DNA sequence: TGTGCCAGCAGTCTAGGGACAGGGAGGAACACTGAAGCTTTCTTT. This rearrangement joins TRBV6-5 to TRBJ1-1; 9 bases match TRBD1. The V gene's germline CDR1 is MNHEY and CDR2 SVGAGI. Trimming took 5 bases from V and 1 from J; bases not matched to a gene: 5. The CDR3 runs to 15 residues.

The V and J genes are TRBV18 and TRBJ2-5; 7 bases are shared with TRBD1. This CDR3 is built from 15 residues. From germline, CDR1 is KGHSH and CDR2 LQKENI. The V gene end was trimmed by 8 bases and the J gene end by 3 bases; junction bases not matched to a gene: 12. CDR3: CASKLRQGWEETQYF. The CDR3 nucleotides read TGTGCCAGCAAATTGCGACAGGGATGGGAAGAGACCCAGTACTTC.

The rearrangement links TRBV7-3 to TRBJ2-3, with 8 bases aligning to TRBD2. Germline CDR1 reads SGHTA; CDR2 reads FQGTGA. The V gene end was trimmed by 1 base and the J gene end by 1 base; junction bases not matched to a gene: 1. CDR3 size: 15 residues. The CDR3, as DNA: TGTGCCAGCAGCTTAAGGCGGGGGGGCACAGATACGCAGTATTTT. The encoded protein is CASSLRRGGTDTQYF.

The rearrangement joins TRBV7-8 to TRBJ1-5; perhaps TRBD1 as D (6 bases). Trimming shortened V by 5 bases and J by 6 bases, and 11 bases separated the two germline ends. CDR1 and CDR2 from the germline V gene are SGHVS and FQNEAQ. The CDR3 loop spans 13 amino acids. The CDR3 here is CASSPTGGQPQHF. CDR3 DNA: TGTGCCAGCAGCCCGACAGGAGGTCAGCCCCAGCATTTT.

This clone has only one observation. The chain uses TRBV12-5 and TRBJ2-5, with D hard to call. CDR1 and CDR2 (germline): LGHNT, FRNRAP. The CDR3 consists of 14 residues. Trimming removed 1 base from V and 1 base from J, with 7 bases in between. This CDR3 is CASGLGHIQETQYF. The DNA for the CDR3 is TGTGCTAGTGGTTTGGGGCATATCCAAGAGACCCAGTACTTC.

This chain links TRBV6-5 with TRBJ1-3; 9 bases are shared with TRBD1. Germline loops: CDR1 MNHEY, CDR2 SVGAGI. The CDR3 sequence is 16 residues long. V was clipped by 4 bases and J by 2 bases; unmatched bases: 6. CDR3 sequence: CASSSWTGVAGNTIYF. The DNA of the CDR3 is TGTGCCAGCAGTTCCTGGACAGGGGTGGCTGGAAACACCATATATTTT.

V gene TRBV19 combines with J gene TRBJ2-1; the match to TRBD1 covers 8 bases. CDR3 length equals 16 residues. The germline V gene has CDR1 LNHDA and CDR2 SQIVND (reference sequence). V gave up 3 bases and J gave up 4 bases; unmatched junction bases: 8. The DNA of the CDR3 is TGTGCCAGTAGTATGCGTGGACAGGGAACGTACAATGAGCAGTTCTTC. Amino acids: CASSMRGQGTYNEQFF.

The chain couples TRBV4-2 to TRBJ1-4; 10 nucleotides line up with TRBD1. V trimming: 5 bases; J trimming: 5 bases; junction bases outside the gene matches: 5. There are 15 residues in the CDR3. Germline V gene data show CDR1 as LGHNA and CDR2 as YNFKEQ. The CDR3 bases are TGTGCCAGCAGCGTGCCGGGACAGGGGAATGAAAAACTGTTTTTT. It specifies CASSVPGQGNEKLFF.

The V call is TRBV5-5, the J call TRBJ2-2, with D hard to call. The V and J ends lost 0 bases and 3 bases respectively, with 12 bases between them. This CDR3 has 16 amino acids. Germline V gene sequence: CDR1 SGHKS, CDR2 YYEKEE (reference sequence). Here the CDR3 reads CASSLAVYLDTGELFF. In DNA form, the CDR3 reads TGTGCCAGCAGCTTGGCGGTCTATCTCGACACCGGGGAGCTGTTTTTT.

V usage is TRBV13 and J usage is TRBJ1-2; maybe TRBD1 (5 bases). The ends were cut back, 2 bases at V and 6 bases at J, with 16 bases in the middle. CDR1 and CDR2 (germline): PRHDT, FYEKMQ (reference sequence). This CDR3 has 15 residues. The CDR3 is CASSLRGAGVHGYTF. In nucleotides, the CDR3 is TGTGCCAGCAGCTTAAGGGGCGCCGGCGTTCATGGCTACACCTTC.